This T cell receptor (beta chain) was recorded in a study of cytomegalovirus exposure and HLA in healthy donors. PCR employed 60 Vbeta and 13 Jbeta primers. Libraries were prepared by immunoSEQ multiplex PCR; TCRdb keeps only in-frame clonotypes and omits some of them. The sample holds under 200,000 clones, less than 90% seen once. The sequenced material came from PBMCs. The TCR originated in a woman aged 50 to 60 in good health and CMV-seropositive.

The CDR3: CASSFRGSSPLHF. In DNA, the CDR3 is TGTGCCAGCAGCTTTAGGGGGAGTTCACCCCTCCACTTT. The chain carries TRBV7-8 and TRBJ1-6, with a tentative D call TRBD1 (6 bases). The CDR3 covers 13 residues. V lost 3 bases and J lost 9, with 9 bases in between. From germline, CDR1 is SGHVS and CDR2 FQNEAQ.